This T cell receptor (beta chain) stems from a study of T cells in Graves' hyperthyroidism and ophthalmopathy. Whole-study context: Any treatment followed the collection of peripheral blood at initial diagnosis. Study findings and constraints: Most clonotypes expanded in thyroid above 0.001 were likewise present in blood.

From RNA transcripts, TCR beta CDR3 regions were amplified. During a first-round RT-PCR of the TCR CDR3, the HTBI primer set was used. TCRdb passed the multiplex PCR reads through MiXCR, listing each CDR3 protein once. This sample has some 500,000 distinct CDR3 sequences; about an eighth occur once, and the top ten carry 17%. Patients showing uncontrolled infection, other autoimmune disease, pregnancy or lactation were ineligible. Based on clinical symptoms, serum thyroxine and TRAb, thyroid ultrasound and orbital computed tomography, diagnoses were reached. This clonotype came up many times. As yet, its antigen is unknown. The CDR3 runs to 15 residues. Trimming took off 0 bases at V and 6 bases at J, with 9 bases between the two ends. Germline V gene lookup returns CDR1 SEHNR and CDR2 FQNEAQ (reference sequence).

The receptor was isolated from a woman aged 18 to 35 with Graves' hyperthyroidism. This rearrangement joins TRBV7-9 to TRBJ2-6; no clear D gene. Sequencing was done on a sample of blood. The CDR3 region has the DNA TGTGCCAGCAGCTTAGCCGCGAGGTCGGCCAACGTCCTGACTTTC. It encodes CASSLAARSANVLTF.